The TCR beta chain described here comes from a study of T cells in Graves' hyperthyroidism and ophthalmopathy. On this clonotype: Its target is unknown.

This CDR3 spans 17 amino acids. Looked up from germline, CDR1 is SGHDN and CDR2 is FVKESK. Trimming removed 3 bases from V and 11 bases from J, with 26 bases in between. RNA transcripts served as the template for amplifying TCR beta CDR3 regions. First-round RT-PCR targeting the TCR CDR3 was performed with the HTBI primer set. TCRdb used MiXCR to reprocess the multiplex PCR reads, holding one entry per CDR3 protein. Altogether approximately 400,000 distinct CDR3 sequences are present, 15% to 18% being singletons, with the ten largest covering around 30%. Lactation, pregnancy, other autoimmune disease or uncontrolled infection led to exclusion of patients. Findings and caveats of the study: Ophthalmopathy got predicted by the model a median about 6.7 months before its onset. Researchers report that a 13 V-J model separated ophthalmopathy from stable hyperthyroidism.

V gene TRBV14 combines with J gene TRBJ2-1, with D possibly matching TRBD2 (5 bases). This clonotype originated in a woman aged 18-29 years with Graves' hyperthyroidism that later progressed to Graves' ophthalmopathy. The sequencing input was blood. CDR3 sequence (DNA): TGTGCCAGCAGCCACAGGACTGGGCTTAGGGAAGTCTCCAAGCAGTTCTTC. This codes for CASSHRTGLREVSKQFF.